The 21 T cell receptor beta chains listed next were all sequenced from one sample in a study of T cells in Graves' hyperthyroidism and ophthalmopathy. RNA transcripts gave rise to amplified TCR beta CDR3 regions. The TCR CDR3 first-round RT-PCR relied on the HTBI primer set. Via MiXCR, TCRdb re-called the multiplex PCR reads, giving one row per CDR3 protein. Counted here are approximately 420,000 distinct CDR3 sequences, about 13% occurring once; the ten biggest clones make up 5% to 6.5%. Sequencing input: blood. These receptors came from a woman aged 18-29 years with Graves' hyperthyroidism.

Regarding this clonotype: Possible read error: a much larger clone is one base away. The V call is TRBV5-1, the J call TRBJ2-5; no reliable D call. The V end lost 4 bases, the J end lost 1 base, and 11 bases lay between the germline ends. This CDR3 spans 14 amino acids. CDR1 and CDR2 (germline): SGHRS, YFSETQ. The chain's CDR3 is CASSRRHPQETQYF. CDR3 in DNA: TGCGCCAGCAGCCGCAGACACCCCCAAGAGACCCAGTACTTC.

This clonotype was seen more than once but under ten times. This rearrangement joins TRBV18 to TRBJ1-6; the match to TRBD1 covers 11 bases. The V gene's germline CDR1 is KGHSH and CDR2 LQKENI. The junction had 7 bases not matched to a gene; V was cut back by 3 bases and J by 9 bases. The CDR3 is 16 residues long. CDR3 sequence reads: CASSPRDRGLSSPLHF. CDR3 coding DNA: TGTGCCAGCTCACCCCGGGACAGGGGGTTGAGTTCACCCCTCCACTTT. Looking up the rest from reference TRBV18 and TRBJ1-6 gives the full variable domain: NAGVMQNPRHLVRRRGQEARLRCSPMKGHSHVYWYRQLPEEGLKFMVYLQKENIIDESGMPKERFSAEFPKEGPSILRIQQVVRGDSAAYFCASSPRDRGLSSPLHFGNGTRLTVT.

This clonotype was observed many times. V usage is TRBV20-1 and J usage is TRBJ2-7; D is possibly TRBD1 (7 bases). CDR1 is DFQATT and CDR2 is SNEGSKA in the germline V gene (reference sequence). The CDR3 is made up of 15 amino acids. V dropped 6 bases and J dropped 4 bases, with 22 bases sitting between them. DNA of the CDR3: TGCAGTGCCAGACCCTTATCGGAGGGGGCGTACGAGCAGTACTTC. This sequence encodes CSARPLSEGAYEQYF.

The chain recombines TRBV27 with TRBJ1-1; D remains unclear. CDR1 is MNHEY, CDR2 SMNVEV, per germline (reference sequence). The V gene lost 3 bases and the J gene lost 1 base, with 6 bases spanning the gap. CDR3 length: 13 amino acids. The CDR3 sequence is CASSFSWNTEAFF. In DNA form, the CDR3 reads TGTGCCAGCAGTTTTAGTTGGAACACTGAAGCTTTCTTT.

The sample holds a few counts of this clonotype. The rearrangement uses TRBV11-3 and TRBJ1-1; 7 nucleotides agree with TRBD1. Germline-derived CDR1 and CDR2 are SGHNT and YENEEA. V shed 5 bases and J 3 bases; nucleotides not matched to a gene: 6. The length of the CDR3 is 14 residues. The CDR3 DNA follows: TGTGCCAGCAGCGTTCCGGGACAGTACACTGAAGCTTTCTTT. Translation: CASSVPGQYTEAFF.

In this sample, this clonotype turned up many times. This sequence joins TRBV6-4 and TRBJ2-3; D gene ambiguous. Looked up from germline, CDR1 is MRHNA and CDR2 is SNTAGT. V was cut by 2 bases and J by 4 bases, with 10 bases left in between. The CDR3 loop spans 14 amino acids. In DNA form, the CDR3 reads TGTGCCAGCAGTGACGTCCCGGACGCAGATACGCAGTATTTT. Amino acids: CASSDVPDADTQYF.

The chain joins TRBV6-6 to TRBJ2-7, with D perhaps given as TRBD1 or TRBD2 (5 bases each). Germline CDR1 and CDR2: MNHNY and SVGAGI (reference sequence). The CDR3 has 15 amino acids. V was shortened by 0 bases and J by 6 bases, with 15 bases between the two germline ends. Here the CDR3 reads CASSYSGTRVGEQYF. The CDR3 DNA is TGTGCCAGCAGTTACTCGGGGACCAGGGTAGGCGAGCAGTACTTC.

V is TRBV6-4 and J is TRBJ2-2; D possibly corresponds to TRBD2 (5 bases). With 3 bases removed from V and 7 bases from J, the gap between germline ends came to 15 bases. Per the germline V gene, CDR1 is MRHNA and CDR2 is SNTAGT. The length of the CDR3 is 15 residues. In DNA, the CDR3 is TGTGCCAGCAGTGAAAATGGAGCGGAGAGCGGGGAGCTGTTTTTT. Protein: CASSENGAESGELFF.

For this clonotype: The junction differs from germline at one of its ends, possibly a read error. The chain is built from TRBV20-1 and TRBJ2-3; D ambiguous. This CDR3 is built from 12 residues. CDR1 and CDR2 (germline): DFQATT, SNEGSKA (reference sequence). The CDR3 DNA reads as TGCAATGCTAGTGCCCCCGGCGATACGCAGTATTTT. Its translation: CNASAPGDTQYF.

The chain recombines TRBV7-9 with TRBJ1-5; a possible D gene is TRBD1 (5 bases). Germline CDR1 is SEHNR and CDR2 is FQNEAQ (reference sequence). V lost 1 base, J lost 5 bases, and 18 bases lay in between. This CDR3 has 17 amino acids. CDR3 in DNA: TGTGCCAGCAGCTTAGATTCGTTAGACAGAGAGGATCAGCCCCAGCATTTT. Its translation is CASSLDSLDREDQPQHF. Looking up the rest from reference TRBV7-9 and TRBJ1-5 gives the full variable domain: DTGVSQNPRHKITKRGQNVTFRCDPISEHNRLYWYRQTLGQGPEFLTYFQNEAQLEKSRLLSDRFSAERPKGSFSTLEIQRTEQGDSAMYLCASSLDSLDREDQPQHFGDGTRLSIL.

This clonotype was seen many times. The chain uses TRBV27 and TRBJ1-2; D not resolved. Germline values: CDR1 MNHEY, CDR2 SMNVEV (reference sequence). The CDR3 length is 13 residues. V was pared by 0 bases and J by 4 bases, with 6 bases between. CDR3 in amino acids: CASSLSAGYGYTF. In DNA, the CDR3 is TGTGCCAGCAGTTTATCAGCTGGCTATGGCTACACCTTC.

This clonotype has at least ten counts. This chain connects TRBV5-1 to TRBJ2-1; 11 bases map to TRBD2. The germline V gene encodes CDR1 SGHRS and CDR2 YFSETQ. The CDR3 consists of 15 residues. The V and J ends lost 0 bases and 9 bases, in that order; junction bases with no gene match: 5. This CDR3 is CASSLAGTSGLEQFF. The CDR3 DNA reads TGCGCCAGCAGCTTGGCCGGGACTAGCGGTCTTGAGCAGTTCTTC.

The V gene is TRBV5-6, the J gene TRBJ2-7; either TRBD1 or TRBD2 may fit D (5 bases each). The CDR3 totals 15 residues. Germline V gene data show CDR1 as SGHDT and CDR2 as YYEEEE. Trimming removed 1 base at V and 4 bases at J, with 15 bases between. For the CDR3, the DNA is TGTGCCAGCAGCTTGTTGGGGGACGGGAAGTACGAGCAGTACTTC. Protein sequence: CASSLLGDGKYEQYF.

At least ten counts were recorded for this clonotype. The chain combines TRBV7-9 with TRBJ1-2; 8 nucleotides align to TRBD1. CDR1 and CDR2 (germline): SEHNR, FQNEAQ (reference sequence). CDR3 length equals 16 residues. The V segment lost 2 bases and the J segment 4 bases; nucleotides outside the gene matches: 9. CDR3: CASSLPGTTGVYGYTF. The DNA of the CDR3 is TGTGCCAGCAGCTTACCCGGGACGACAGGGGTCTATGGCTACACCTTC.

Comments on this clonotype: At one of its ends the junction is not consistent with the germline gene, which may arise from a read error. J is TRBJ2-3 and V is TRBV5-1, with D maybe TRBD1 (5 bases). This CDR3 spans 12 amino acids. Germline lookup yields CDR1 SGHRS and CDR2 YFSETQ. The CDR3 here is CTSTGDPDTQYF. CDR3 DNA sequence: TGCACCAGTACAGGCGACCCAGATACGCAGTATTTT.

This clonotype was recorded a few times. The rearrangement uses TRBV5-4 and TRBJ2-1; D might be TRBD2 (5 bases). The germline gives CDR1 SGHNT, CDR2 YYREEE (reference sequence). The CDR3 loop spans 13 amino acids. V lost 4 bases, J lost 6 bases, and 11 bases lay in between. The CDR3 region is CASSKQLGNEQFF. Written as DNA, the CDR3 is TGTGCCAGCAGCAAACAACTAGGCAATGAGCAGTTCTTC.

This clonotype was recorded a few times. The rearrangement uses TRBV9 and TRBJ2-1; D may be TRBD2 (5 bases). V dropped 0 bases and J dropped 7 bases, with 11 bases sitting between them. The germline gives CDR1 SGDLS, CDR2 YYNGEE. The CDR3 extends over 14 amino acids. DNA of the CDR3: TGTGCCAGCAGCGTAGAACCTAGCAGAAATGAGCAGTTCTTC. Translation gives CASSVEPSRNEQFF.

CDR3 sequence (DNA): TGTGCCAGTAGTATGGCAGTCAACTACGAGCAGTACTTC. Protein product: CASSMAVNYEQYF. The chain recombines TRBV19 with TRBJ2-7; D not resolved. The CDR3 covers 13 residues. Trimming left V 3 bases short and J 3 bases short, with 9 bases between. In germline, CDR1 is LNHDA, CDR2 SQIVND (reference sequence).

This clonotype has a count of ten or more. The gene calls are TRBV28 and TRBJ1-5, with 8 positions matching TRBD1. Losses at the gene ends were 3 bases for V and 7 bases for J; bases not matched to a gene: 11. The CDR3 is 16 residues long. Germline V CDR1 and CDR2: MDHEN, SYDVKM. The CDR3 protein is CASSFIGQGAGQPQHF. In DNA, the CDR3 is TGTGCCAGCAGTTTTATAGGGCAGGGGGCAGGGCAGCCCCAGCATTTT.

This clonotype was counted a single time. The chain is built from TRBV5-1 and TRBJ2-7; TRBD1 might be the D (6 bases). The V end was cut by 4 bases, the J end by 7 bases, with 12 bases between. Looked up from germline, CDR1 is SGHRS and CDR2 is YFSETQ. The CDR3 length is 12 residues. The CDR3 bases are TGCGCCAGCAGCGAGTACAGGGAAGAGCAGTACTTC. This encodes CASSEYREEQYF.

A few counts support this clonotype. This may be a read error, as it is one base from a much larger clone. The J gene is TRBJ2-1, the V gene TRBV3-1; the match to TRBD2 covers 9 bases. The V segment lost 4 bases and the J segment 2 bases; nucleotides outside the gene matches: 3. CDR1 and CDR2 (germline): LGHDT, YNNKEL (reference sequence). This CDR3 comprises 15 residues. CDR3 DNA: TGTGCCAGCAGCCCCGCTAGCGGGACCTACAATGAGCAGTTCTTC. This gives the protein CASSPASGTYNEQFF.